Below, 15 T cell receptor beta chains from the same sample are listed, as sequenced in a study of cytomegalovirus exposure and HLA in healthy donors. PCR employed 60 Vbeta and 13 Jbeta primers. Repertoires were generated with immunoSEQ multiplex PCR, while TCRdb's copy carries only in-frame clones and drops some. The sample carries under 200,000 clones, around three quarters recorded once. The sequencing input was PBMCs. These receptors all stem from a man aged 40-50 years in good health and CMV-seronegative.

V and J are TRBV6-5 and TRBJ2-1, with 7 nucleotides matching TRBD2. V shed 4 bases, J shed 8 bases, and the junction held 8 bases outside the gene matches. Germline V lookup: CDR1 MNHEY, CDR2 SVGAGI. This CDR3 comprises 14 residues. The CDR3 is CASSSGRGVDEQFF. The CDR3 region has the DNA TGTGCCAGCAGTTCGGGACGGGGGGTCGATGAGCAGTTCTTC.

V usage is TRBV18 and J usage is TRBJ1-1; 7 positions match TRBD1. CDR1 is KGHSH and CDR2 is LQKENI in the germline V gene. Trimming cost V 5 bases and J 3 bases; bases outside gene matches: 6. This CDR3 is built from 14 residues. CDR3 protein: CASSTRQGDTEAFF. DNA of the CDR3: TGTGCCAGCTCAACCCGACAGGGAGACACTGAAGCTTTCTTT.

The CDR3 DNA sequence: TGTGCCTGGACAGGGGTCTCCCAAGAGACCCAGTACTTC. Translating gives CAWTGVSQETQYF. This chain links TRBV30 with TRBJ2-5, with a possible D match to TRBD1 (6 bases). CDR3 size: 13 residues. V lost 4 bases to trimming and J lost 1 base, with 10 bases between them. Germline V lookup: CDR1 GTSNPN, CDR2 SVGIG (reference sequence).

J is TRBJ2-1 and V is TRBV5-4; 15 nucleotides line up with TRBD2. Germline CDR1 is SGHNT and CDR2 is YYREEE (reference sequence). The CDR3 covers 16 residues. Trimming at V came to 3 bases and at J to 8 bases, leaving 6 bases not matched to a gene. CDR3 coding DNA: TGTGCCAGCAGCTGGACTAGCGGGAGGGCGGGGTATGAGCAGTTCTTC. This translates into CASSWTSGRAGYEQFF.

This sequence joins TRBV5-1 and TRBJ2-7; no definite D call. Germline V gene lookup returns CDR1 SGHRS and CDR2 YFSETQ. Between the trimmed V and J ends, which lost 5 bases and 3 bases, there was a span of 12 bases. The CDR3 is made up of 13 amino acids. In DNA form, the CDR3 reads TGCGCCAGCAGGGCCGAAGCTAGCTACGAGCAGTACTTC. It encodes CASRAEASYEQYF.

This chain uses TRBV6-5 with TRBJ2-1, with 12 bases aligning to TRBD2. There are 14 residues in the CDR3. Trimming took 5 bases from V and 9 from J; bases not matched to a gene: 5. The germline gives CDR1 MNHEY, CDR2 SVGAGI. CDR3 DNA sequence: TGTGCCAGCAGTAAACTAGCGGGGGGAATTGAGCAGTTCTTC. Encoded protein: CASSKLAGGIEQFF.

The chain carries TRBV19 and TRBJ2-6; D is undetermined. The CDR3 has 15 amino acids. V lost 2 bases to trimming and J lost 0 bases, with 5 bases between them. Per the germline V gene, CDR1 is LNHDA and CDR2 is SQIVND (reference sequence). The CDR3 spells CASSISYSGANVLTF. The CDR3 nucleotides read TGTGCCAGTAGTATAAGCTACTCTGGGGCCAACGTCCTGACTTTC. The full variable domain, rest sourced from reference TRBV19 and TRBJ2-6, is DGGITQSPKYLFRKEGQNVTLSCEQNLNHDAMYWYRQDPGQGLRLIYYSQIVNDFQKGDIAEGYSVSREKKESFPLTVTSAQKNPTAFYLCASSISYSGANVLTFGAGSRLTVL.

This sequence joins TRBV30 and TRBJ2-3; D gene unclear. CDR3 size: 11 residues. The germline V gene encodes CDR1 GTSNPN and CDR2 SVGIG (reference sequence). V gave up 4 bases and J gave up 5 bases, with 7 bases separating them. The CDR3 nucleotides read TGTGCCTGGACCCTTGTAGATACGCAGTATTTT. This translates into CAWTLVDTQYF.

This clone was found once. The chain is built from TRBV9 and TRBJ2-3, with TRBD2 identical over 9 bases. The CDR3 is 17 residues long. Germline V gene lookup returns CDR1 SGDLS and CDR2 YYNGEE. The trim removed 3 bases at V and 0 bases at J, leaving 8 bases unmatched. As DNA, the CDR3 is TGTGCCAGCAGCGGTAGCGGGGGCGCCTCCAGCACAGATACGCAGTATTTT. It yields the protein CASSGSGGASSTDTQYF.

The chain recombines TRBV30 with TRBJ1-3; TRBD1 is a possible D gene (6 bases). V was clipped by 5 bases and J by 5 bases, with 16 bases between them. Germline loops: CDR1 GTSNPN, CDR2 SVGIG (reference sequence). This CDR3 is built from 14 residues. Here the CDR3 DNA reads TGTGCCTGGTGCGAACAGGGTTGGCGAAACACCATATATTTT. This translates into CAWCEQGWRNTIYF.

This rearrangement joins TRBV10-3 to TRBJ2-2; the match to TRBD1 covers 8 bases. Germline assignment: CDR1 ENHRY and CDR2 SYGVKD. Germline trimming cut 6 bases from V and 0 bases from J; bases unmatched to any gene: 9. The CDR3 is 17 residues long. The CDR3 sequence is CAISPFQGQANTGELFF. DNA for the CDR3: TGTGCCATCAGCCCCTTTCAGGGACAGGCGAACACCGGGGAGCTGTTTTTT.

The chain couples TRBV10-2 to TRBJ2-4; D not certain. Germline lookup yields CDR1 WSHSY and CDR2 SAAADI. V was cut by 4 bases and J by 0 bases, with 10 bases left in between. The CDR3 loop spans 15 amino acids. The CDR3 spells CASSGANLAKNIQYF. In DNA, the CDR3 is TGCGCCAGCAGTGGGGCAAATCTAGCCAAAAACATTCAGTACTTC.

This chain connects TRBV13 to TRBJ2-7; 7 bases are shared with TRBD2. The CDR3 has 14 residues. CDR1 is PRHDT and CDR2 is FYEKMQ in the germline V gene (reference sequence). The V and J ends lost 5 bases and 2 bases, in that order; junction bases with no gene match: 6. The CDR3 region has the DNA TGTGCCAGCAGCAGCCGGGACTACCCCTACGAGCAGTACTTC. Translating gives CASSSRDYPYEQYF.

The chain links TRBV7-9 to TRBJ2-5; TRBD1 aligns across 8 bases. Looked up from germline, CDR1 is SEHNR and CDR2 is FQNEAQ (reference sequence). Unmatched junction bases numbered 7, after V lost 3 bases and J lost 1 base. The CDR3 spans 16 residues. CDR3 region: CASSFHRGSGQETQYF. CDR3 DNA: TGTGCCAGCAGCTTCCACAGGGGGTCAGGCCAAGAGACCCAGTACTTC. Full variable domain (remainder filled in from reference TRBV7-9 and TRBJ2-5): DTGVSQNPRHKITKRGQNVTFRCDPISEHNRLYWYRQTLGQGPEFLTYFQNEAQLEKSRLLSDRFSAERPKGSFSTLEIQRTEQGDSAMYLCASSFHRGSGQETQYFGPGTRLLVL.

The chain is built from TRBV6-5 and TRBJ1-1; D is possibly TRBD1 (6 bases). Germline CDR1 reads MNHEY; CDR2 reads SVGAGI. V was cut by 6 bases and J by 0 bases, with 14 bases left in between. This CDR3 comprises 15 residues. The CDR3 DNA sequence: TGTGCCAGCAGCCGACGGGGGGGCATGAACACTGAAGCTTTCTTT. Protein sequence: CASSRRGGMNTEAFF.